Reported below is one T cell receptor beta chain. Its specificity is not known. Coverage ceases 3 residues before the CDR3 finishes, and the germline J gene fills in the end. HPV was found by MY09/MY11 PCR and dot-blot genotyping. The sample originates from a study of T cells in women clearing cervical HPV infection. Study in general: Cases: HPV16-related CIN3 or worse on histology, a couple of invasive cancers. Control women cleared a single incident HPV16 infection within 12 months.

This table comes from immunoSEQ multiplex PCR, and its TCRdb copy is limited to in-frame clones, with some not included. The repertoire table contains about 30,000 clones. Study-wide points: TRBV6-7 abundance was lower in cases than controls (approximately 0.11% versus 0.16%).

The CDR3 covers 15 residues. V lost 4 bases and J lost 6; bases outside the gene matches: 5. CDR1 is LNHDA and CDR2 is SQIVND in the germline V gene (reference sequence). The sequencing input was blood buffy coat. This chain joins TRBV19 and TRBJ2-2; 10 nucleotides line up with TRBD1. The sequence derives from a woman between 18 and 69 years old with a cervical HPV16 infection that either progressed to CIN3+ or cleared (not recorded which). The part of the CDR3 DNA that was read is TGTGCCAGTAGTAAGGACAGGGGGATTGCCGGGGAG. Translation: CASSKDRGIAGE. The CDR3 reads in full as CASSKDRGIAGELFF.